A single sample gave rise to the 2 T cell receptor beta chains below, sequenced in a study of T cell responses to AZD1222 COVID-19 vaccine (dated by TCRdb to about 2021). The protocol used for the library was the immunoSEQ multiplex PCR assay. TCRdb stores this immuneACCESS table with in-frame sequences only. Part of the clones is absent; in the studies checked, under half of the shortfall reflects unresolved V genes, and no reason is known for the rest. This sample has 35,000 to 50,000 clones in its table, and 80% of those were observed once. Clones ranked in the top ten supply about 20% of the sample. The sample's time point label, decoded: about 28 days (+/-7) after the second vaccine dose. The meaning of the sample's treatment or condition label: meningococcal conjugate vaccine given as trial control. The sample here was peripheral blood, taken 28 days after the second dose of the MenACWY control vaccine. The receptors originated from an adult who received the MenACWY meningococcal vaccine as a control.

The chain couples TRBV5-1 to TRBJ1-1, with a possible D match to TRBD1 (6 bases). The V end lost 4 bases, the J end lost 0 bases, and 13 bases lay between the germline ends. CDR3 length: 15 residues. Germline V CDR1 and CDR2: SGHRS, YFSETQ. The CDR3 sequence is CASSPGDNMNTEAFF. As DNA, the CDR3 is TGCGCCAGCAGCCCAGGGGACAACATGAACACTGAAGCTTTCTTT.

The rearrangement links TRBV5-4 to TRBJ1-3; 7 nucleotides align to TRBD1. The CDR3 covers 15 residues. With V trimmed by 0 bases and J by 4 bases, 4 bases remained unmatched. In germline, CDR1 is SGHNT, CDR2 YYREEE (reference sequence). This CDR3 is CASSLATGVGNTIYF. The DNA of the CDR3 is TGTGCCAGCAGCTTGGCAACAGGGGTAGGAAACACCATATATTTT.